These 9 T cell receptor beta chains came from one sample sequenced in a study of T cell clonotyping in hematopoietic cell transplantation (dated by TCRdb to about 2021). Interpreted using the paper, the time point label stands for: 180 days after allo-HCT. The library was made by the immunoSEQ multiplex PCR assay. TCRdb provides this immuneACCESS table in a form limited to in-frame rearrangements. Some clones are lacking; in checked studies, under half of them reflect an unresolved V gene, and why the rest are absent is not known. The sample table contains some 6,500 clones; only one count was recorded for about 90% of them. 14% of the sample rests with the top ten. The starting material was peripheral blood mononuclear cells, obtained 180 days after allogeneic stem cell transplant. These receptors came from a female patient aged 50-60 years who had an allogeneic stem cell transplant from an unrelated donor, so the T cells may come from the graft donor. Some clones in this sample may be carry-over from other donors' samples.

The V call is TRBV5-1, the J call TRBJ2-7; D remains unclear. CDR3 size: 12 residues. The germline V and J ends were trimmed by 4 bases and 3 bases, with 8 bases remaining between them. The germline V gene has CDR1 SGHRS and CDR2 YFSETQ. The CDR3 DNA reads as TGCGCCAGCAGCCCCATAGGCTACGAGCAGTACTTC. It specifies CASSPIGYEQYF.

This clone was detected once. The chain recombines TRBV4-1 with TRBJ2-7, with a possible D match to TRBD1 (6 bases). V was cut by 5 bases and J by 5 bases, with 19 bases left in between. The CDR3 length is 15 residues. Germline V gives CDR1 MGHRA, CDR2 YSYEKL. CDR3 sequence reads: CASSTLGAKVNEQYF. Written as DNA, the CDR3 is TGCGCCAGCAGCACGTTGGGGGCGAAAGTGAACGAGCAGTACTTC.

The chain is built from TRBV4-1 and TRBJ2-7, with unresolved D. Germline CDR1 and CDR2: MGHRA and YSYEKL. V dropped 1 base and J dropped 0 bases, with 7 bases sitting between them. The CDR3 covers 14 residues. CDR3 sequence (DNA): TGCGCCAGCAGCCAAGGTGTGGACTCCTACGAGCAGTACTTC. Translated, it gives CASSQGVDSYEQYF.

The CDR3 region is CASSRKLATYEQYF. CDR3 sequence (DNA): TGTGCCAGCAGCCGGAAACTAGCGACCTACGAGCAGTACTTC. This rearrangement joins TRBV14 to TRBJ2-7, with 7 bases fitting TRBD2. The V gene's germline CDR1 is SGHDN and CDR2 FVKESK. The V and J ends lost 4 bases and 2 bases, in that order; junction bases with no gene match: 5. This CDR3 is 14 amino acids long.

The rearrangement links TRBV29-1 to TRBJ2-3; D gene unclear. CDR1 is SQVTM, CDR2 ANQGSEA, per germline. This CDR3 is 12 amino acids long. Trimming cost V 3 bases and J 1 base, with 5 bases left between them. Written as DNA, the CDR3 is TGCAGCGTTGAGGGCCGCACAGATACGCAGTATTTT. It yields the protein CSVEGRTDTQYF.

The J gene is TRBJ2-2, the V gene TRBV11-2; D is possibly TRBD1 or TRBD2 (6 bases each). Germline V gives CDR1 SGHAT, CDR2 FQNNGV. Trimming shortened V by 3 bases and J by 0 bases, and 14 bases separated the two germline ends. This CDR3 has 17 amino acids. The CDR3 region is CASSFPRGATNTGELFF. The CDR3 region has the DNA TGTGCCAGCAGCTTTCCGAGGGGGGCCACGAACACCGGGGAGCTGTTTTTT.

The chain couples TRBV5-1 to TRBJ1-2; D remains ambiguous. Trimming stripped 5 bases from V and 8 bases from J, with 13 bases between. The V gene's germline CDR1 is SGHRS and CDR2 YFSETQ. The length of the CDR3 is 12 residues. CDR3 sequence reads: CASSSGLEGYTF. In DNA form, the CDR3 reads TGCGCCAGCAGTTCCGGCCTGGAGGGCTACACCTTC.

The chain has TRBV4-3 and TRBJ1-3; tentatively, D is TRBD1 (5 bases). Germline V gene data show CDR1 as LGHNA and CDR2 as YSLEER. V was pared by 4 bases and J by 0 bases, with 13 bases between. This CDR3 comprises 16 residues. The CDR3 DNA is TGCGCCAGCAGCCCCTCGGGGCGGATCTCTGGAAACACCATATATTTT. It codes for CASSPSGRISGNTIYF.

This chain links TRBV7-9 with TRBJ2-1; 15 nucleotides agree with TRBD2. The junction had 9 bases not matched to a gene; V was cut back by 5 bases and J by 7 bases. This CDR3 has 17 residues. CDR1 is SEHNR, CDR2 FQNEAQ, per germline (reference sequence). The DNA of the CDR3 is TGTGCCAGCAGCCATGGGGGACTAGCGGGGGGCAAGAATGAGCAGTTCTTC. This gives the protein CASSHGGLAGGKNEQFF.